This TCR beta chain originates from a study of T cell responses to AZD1222 COVID-19 vaccine. Whole-study findings and limits: Just a handful of AZD1222 recipients tested seropositive at baseline. No day 14 peak samples; only post-peak repertoires were characterized. The donors showed a predominance of white British ancestry and of females, with possible underestimation of clonal diversity.

Some clones are missing from TCRdb's copy, which holds only in-frame ones; the method was immunoSEQ multiplex PCR. This table has approximately 110,000 clones, more than 80% appearing once. This CDR3 contains 15 residues. The V and J ends lost 6 bases and 6 bases, in that order; junction bases with no gene match: 9. Germline V gene data show CDR1 as LGHDT and CDR2 as YNNKEL (reference sequence). Concerning this clone: Its antigen remains unknown.

Some second doses came at about 4 weeks and others at about 12 weeks; these were pooled. The chain carries TRBV3-1 (or the pseudogene TRBV3-2) and TRBJ2-2; 8 bases are a match to TRBD1. This sequence was found in an adult who received the AZD1222 COVID-19 vaccine. The source material was peripheral blood, sampled 28 days after the second AZD1222 dose. Written as DNA, the CDR3 is TGTGCCAGCAGTCTACTCGCACAGGGGGCCGGGGAGCTGTTTTTT. Its protein is CASSLLAQGAGELFF.